A single sample gave rise to the 24 T cell receptor beta chains below, sequenced in a study of shared clonotypes between healthy human individuals. TCRdb's table, derived via immunoSEQ multiplex PCR, lists solely in-frame clones and lacks some. This table has some 2.1 million clones, around 93% appearing once. CD8 cells classed as naive were CD45RO-negative and positively selected for CCR7, excluding terminally differentiated effector memory CD45RA+ cells. Sequenced sample: naive CD8+ T cells from PBMCs. These receptors were obtained from a man between 18 and 35 years old in good health. Some clones in this sample may be carry-over from other donors' samples.

This rearrangement joins TRBV18 to TRBJ2-2; D remains ambiguous. The CDR3 length is 12 residues. Trimming pared 3 bases from V and 4 bases from J, leaving 3 bases between. Germline V gives CDR1 KGHSH, CDR2 LQKENI. The CDR3, as DNA: TGTGCCAGCTCACCGTCCACCGGGGAGCTGTTTTTT. Protein product: CASSPSTGELFF.

This rearrangement joins TRBV6-5 to TRBJ2-7, with 9 bases fitting TRBD1. Germline values: CDR1 MNHEY, CDR2 SVGAGI. The J segment lost 2 bases and the V segment lost 8 bases, leaving 10 bases of the junction unmatched. The CDR3 covers 15 residues. In DNA, the CDR3 is TGTGCCAGCGGAAACGGACAGGGGCCAGCCTACGAGCAGTACTTC. Translating it yields CASGNGQGPAYEQYF.

The chain uses TRBV6-6 and TRBJ1-5; 8 bases line up with TRBD1. Trimming took 4 bases from V and 3 from J; bases not matched to a gene: 5. Per the germline V gene, CDR1 is MNHNY and CDR2 is SVGAGI (reference sequence). The CDR3 is 15 amino acids. CDR3: CASSSGQGINQPQHF. The CDR3 nucleotides are TGTGCCAGCAGTTCTGGACAGGGCATCAATCAGCCCCAGCATTTT.

The CDR3: CASSTLRAYEQFF. DNA of the CDR3: TGTGCCAGTAGTACCCTCCGAGCCTATGAGCAGTTCTTC. This chain connects TRBV19 to TRBJ2-1; no reliable D call. CDR3 length: 13 amino acids. The germline CDR1 and CDR2 sequences are LNHDA and SQIVND (reference sequence). Between the trimmed V and J ends, which lost 4 bases and 8 bases, there was a span of 12 bases.

A single count supports this clone. V usage is TRBV11-2 and J usage is TRBJ2-1; D is perhaps TRBD1 (5 bases). Deletions cut 5 bases from V and 3 bases from J, with 17 bases between. The CDR3 is made up of 16 amino acids. Per germline, CDR1 SGHAT and CDR2 FQNNGV. In DNA form, the CDR3 reads TGTGCCAGCAGCCCCCGAGGCGGACACAACTACAATGAGCAGTTCTTC. Translated: CASSPRGGHNYNEQFF.

The chain carries TRBV7-9 and TRBJ2-3; D is unresolved. Per the germline V gene, CDR1 is SEHNR and CDR2 is FQNEAQ (reference sequence). V dropped 4 bases and J dropped 2 bases, with 7 bases sitting between them. The CDR3 loop spans 13 amino acids. The CDR3 region is CASSSSHTDTQYF. CDR3 DNA sequence: TGTGCCAGCAGCTCCTCGCACACAGATACGCAGTATTTT.

The chain is built from TRBV6-1 and TRBJ2-1; D possibly uses TRBD1 or TRBD2 (5 bases each). The CDR3 covers 15 residues. V shed 4 bases and J shed 2 bases, with 12 bases lying between them. Germline V lookup: CDR1 MNHNS, CDR2 SASEGT. For the CDR3, the DNA is TGTGCCAGCAGTGTTCGGGGCCGGGCCTACAATGAGCAGTTCTTC. Translated, it gives CASSVRGRAYNEQFF.

The chain uses TRBV19 and TRBJ2-2; D perhaps matches TRBD2 (5 bases). This CDR3 is built from 13 residues. Trimming stripped 6 bases from V and 4 bases from J, with 9 bases between. Germline-derived CDR1 and CDR2 are LNHDA and SQIVND (reference sequence). The CDR3 DNA follows: TGTGCCAGTAGCCGGGGTATCACCGGGGAGCTGTTTTTT. It encodes CASSRGITGELFF.

CDR3 bases: TGTGCCAGCAGCGTAGGATTGGGGGGCGCGGGCACTGAAGCTTTCTTT. Encoded protein: CASSVGLGGAGTEAFF. The chain has TRBV9 and TRBJ1-1, with D tentatively TRBD1 (6 bases). Trimming left V 0 bases short and J 4 bases short, with 16 bases between. Germline values: CDR1 SGDLS, CDR2 YYNGEE. The CDR3 runs to 16 residues. The variable domain in full, completed from reference TRBV9 and TRBJ1-1, reads DSGVTQTPKHLITATGQRVTLRCSPRSGDLSVYWYQQSLDQGLQFLIQYYNGEERAKGNILERFSAQQFPDLHSELNLSSLELGDSALYFCASSVGLGGAGTEAFFGQGTRLTVV.

J is TRBJ1-2 and V is TRBV4-1, with D possibly matching TRBD1 (6 bases). The ends were cut back, 4 bases at V and 3 bases at J, with 27 bases in the middle. This CDR3 contains 19 residues. Per germline, CDR1 MGHRA and CDR2 YSYEKL. The CDR3 DNA reads as TGCGCCAGCAGCCCACATCCGGGCGTTCGGGACACCCCGGACTATGGCTACACCTTC. It translates to CASSPHPGVRDTPDYGYTF.

The chain is built from TRBV11-2 and TRBJ2-7; D is undetermined. The CDR3 loop spans 13 amino acids. Germline loops: CDR1 SGHAT, CDR2 FQNNGV. Deletions cut 3 bases from V and 4 bases from J, with 10 bases between. The CDR3 DNA reads TGTGCCAGCAGCTTTTCTACGGAATACGAGCAGTACTTC. It yields the protein CASSFSTEYEQYF.

The chain couples TRBV4-3 to TRBJ2-1, with D perhaps matching TRBD2 (5 bases). The CDR3 loop spans 14 amino acids. Trimming removed 0 bases from V and 10 bases from J, with 13 bases in between. Germline CDR1 and CDR2: LGHNA and YSLEER. CDR3 residues: CASSQETVAREQFF. The CDR3, as DNA: TGCGCCAGCAGCCAAGAGACCGTAGCGCGGGAGCAGTTCTTC.

V is TRBV4-1 and J is TRBJ2-7; TRBD2 might be the D (5 bases). Trimming removed 2 bases from V and 7 bases from J, with 24 bases in between. Germline V gives CDR1 MGHRA, CDR2 YSYEKL. The CDR3 covers 17 residues. The CDR3, as DNA: TGCGCCAGCAGCCAAATTCTACCGACTACTTTATCTACGGAGCAGTACTTC. Translating it yields CASSQILPTTLSTEQYF.

This clone was seen only a few times. The rearrangement links TRBV19 to TRBJ1-5; unclear D gene. Trimming removed 0 bases at V and 3 bases at J, with 3 bases between. Germline V CDR1 and CDR2: LNHDA, SQIVND (reference sequence). The CDR3 runs 13 residues. This CDR3 reads CASSIEANQPQHF. In DNA form, the CDR3 reads TGTGCCAGTAGTATAGAAGCCAATCAGCCCCAGCATTTT.

V is TRBV7-9 and J is TRBJ2-5; D gene uncertain. CDR3 length: 15 amino acids. Germline CDR1 is SEHNR and CDR2 is FQNEAQ (reference sequence). The V end was cut by 6 bases, the J end by 4 bases, with 18 bases between. The CDR3, as DNA: TGTGCCAGCAGAGTGTCGCCTGGGAAGGGAGAGACCCAGTACTTC. Protein sequence: CASRVSPGKGETQYF.

This clone was found once. V is TRBV13 and J is TRBJ2-5; 9 bases are shared with TRBD1. The CDR3 is made up of 16 amino acids. Germline V CDR1 and CDR2: PRHDT, FYEKMQ (reference sequence). Trimming removed 2 bases from V and 4 bases from J; junction bases left unmatched: 8. The CDR3 here is CASSLLGQGRSETQYF. CDR3 coding DNA: TGTGCCAGCAGCTTACTCGGACAGGGGAGGTCAGAGACCCAGTACTTC.

Concerning this clone itself: Other DNA sequences in this specimen translate into the identical CDR3. The chain combines TRBV7-8 with TRBJ1-5, with D perhaps TRBD1 (5 bases). The CDR3 runs 14 residues. V dropped 5 bases and J dropped 6 bases, with 14 bases sitting between them. CDR1 and CDR2 (germline): SGHVS, FQNEAQ. Here the CDR3 reads CASSLGQGGQPQHF. CDR3 in DNA: TGTGCCAGCAGCCTCGGGCAGGGAGGTCAGCCCCAGCATTTT.

The CDR3 DNA reads TGTGCCACCAGCAGAGATATCAACAGGGGGAGAGAGACCCAGTACTTC. Protein product: CATSRDINRGRETQYF. The genes are TRBV15 and TRBJ2-5; 8 bases are shared with TRBD1. The ends lost 0 bases at V and 4 bases at J; junction bases unmatched: 7. CDR3 length equals 16 residues. The germline gives CDR1 LNHNV, CDR2 YYDKDF (reference sequence). The full variable domain, rest sourced from reference TRBV15 and TRBJ2-5, is DAMVIQNPRYQVTQFGKPVTLSCSQTLNHNVMYWYQQKSSQAPKLLFHYYDKDFNNEADTPDNFQSRRPNTSFCFLDIRSPGLGDTAMYLCATSRDINRGRETQYFGPGTRLLVL.

The rearrangement uses TRBV13 and TRBJ1-1; D gene ambiguous. This CDR3 region has 15 residues. Germline CDR1 is PRHDT and CDR2 is FYEKMQ (reference sequence). V was trimmed by 5 bases and J by 0 bases, leaving 13 bases between them. The CDR3 reads CASSIYRLVNTEAFF. The CDR3 nucleotides are TGTGCCAGCAGCATCTACCGACTGGTGAACACTGAAGCTTTCTTT. Variable domain in full (rest from reference TRBV13 and TRBJ1-1): AAGVIQSPRHLIKEKRETATLKCYPIPRHDTVYWYQQGPGQDPQFLISFYEKMQSDKGSIPDRFSAQQFSDYHSELNMSSLELGDSALYFCASSIYRLVNTEAFFGQGTRLTVV.

The genes are TRBV28 and TRBJ1-5; D unclear. V lost 8 bases, J lost 0 bases, and 11 bases lay in between. The CDR3 contains 14 residues. Germline V CDR1 and CDR2: MDHEN, SYDVKM. The CDR3 region is CASGISYSNQPQHF. For the CDR3, the DNA is TGTGCCAGCGGCATATCATATAGCAATCAGCCCCAGCATTTT.

The CDR3 region has the DNA TGTGCCAGCAGAACGATAGCGGAAAGCACAGATACGCAGTATTTT. It is translated as CASRTIAESTDTQYF. The chain combines TRBV27 with TRBJ2-3; TRBD2 is a possible D gene (6 bases). Looked up from germline, CDR1 is MNHEY and CDR2 is SMNVEV (reference sequence). Trimming took 6 bases from V and 0 from J, leaving 13 bases between them. The CDR3 covers 15 residues.

The chain uses TRBV7-9 and TRBJ1-2, with 8 positions matching TRBD1. The V and J ends lost 5 bases and 3 bases, in that order; junction bases with no gene match: 5. Germline assignment: CDR1 SEHNR and CDR2 FQNEAQ (reference sequence). This CDR3 spans 14 amino acids. The CDR3 nucleotides read TGTGCCAGCAGCCAACAGGGGGATTACTATGGCTACACCTTC. It encodes CASSQQGDYYGYTF.

The rearrangement links TRBV10-3 to TRBJ2-1; 7 bases map to TRBD1. Germline lookup yields CDR1 ENHRY and CDR2 SYGVKD. With 3 bases clipped from V and 0 bases from J, the junction kept 5 bases outside the gene matches. The CDR3 contains 16 residues. CDR3 sequence reads: CAISDGRDSSYNEQFF. CDR3 nucleotides: TGTGCCATCAGTGACGGTCGGGACAGCTCCTACAATGAGCAGTTCTTC.

In nucleotides, the CDR3 is TGCGCCAGCAGCTTCTCCGTGTTGTCGGGTCGGAGCTCCTACGAGCAGTACTTC. It is translated as CASSFSVLSGRSSYEQYF. The V gene is TRBV5-1, the J gene TRBJ2-7; D uncertain. Germline values: CDR1 SGHRS, CDR2 YFSETQ. Trimming removed 2 bases from V and 0 bases from J, with 21 bases in between. The CDR3 contains 18 residues.